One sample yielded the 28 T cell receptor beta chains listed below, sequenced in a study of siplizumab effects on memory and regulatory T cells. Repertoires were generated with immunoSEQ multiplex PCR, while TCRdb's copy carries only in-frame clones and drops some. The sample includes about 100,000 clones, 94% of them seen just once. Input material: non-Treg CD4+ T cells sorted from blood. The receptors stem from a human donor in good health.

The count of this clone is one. The CDR3 spells CASSDQTSGSTDTQYF. CDR3 nucleotide sequence: TGCGCCAGCAGTGATCAGACTAGCGGTAGCACAGATACGCAGTATTTT. V is TRBV10-1 and J is TRBJ2-3; 9 bases match TRBD2. Unmatched junction bases numbered 4, after V lost 3 bases and J lost 0 bases. This CDR3 contains 16 residues. Germline V gene data show CDR1 as WNHNN and CDR2 as SYGVQD (reference sequence).

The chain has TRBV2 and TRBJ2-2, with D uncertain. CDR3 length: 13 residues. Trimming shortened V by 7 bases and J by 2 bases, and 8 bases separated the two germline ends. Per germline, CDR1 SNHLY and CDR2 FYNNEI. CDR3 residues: CASKVSNTGELFF. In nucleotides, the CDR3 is TGTGCCAGCAAGGTCAGCAACACCGGGGAGCTGTTTTTT.

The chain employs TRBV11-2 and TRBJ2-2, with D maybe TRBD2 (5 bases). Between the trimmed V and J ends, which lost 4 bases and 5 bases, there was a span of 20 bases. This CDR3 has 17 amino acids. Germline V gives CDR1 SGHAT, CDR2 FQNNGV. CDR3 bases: TGTGCCAGCAGCTCGCTCAGGACGGGAAGAGGGACCGGGGAGCTGTTTTTT. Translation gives CASSSLRTGRGTGELFF.

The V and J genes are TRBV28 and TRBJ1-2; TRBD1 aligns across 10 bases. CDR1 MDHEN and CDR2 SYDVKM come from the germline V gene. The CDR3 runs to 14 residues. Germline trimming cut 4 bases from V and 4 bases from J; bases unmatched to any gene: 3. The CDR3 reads CASSSGQGTYGYTF. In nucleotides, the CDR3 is TGTGCCAGCAGTTCGGGACAGGGGACCTATGGCTACACCTTC.

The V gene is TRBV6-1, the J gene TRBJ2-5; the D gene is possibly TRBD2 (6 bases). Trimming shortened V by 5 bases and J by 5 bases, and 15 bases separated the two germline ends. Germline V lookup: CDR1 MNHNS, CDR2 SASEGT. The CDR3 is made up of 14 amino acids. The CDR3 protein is CASSTSGPHETQYF. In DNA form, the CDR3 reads TGTGCCAGCAGTACCAGCGGGCCCCACGAGACCCAGTACTTC.

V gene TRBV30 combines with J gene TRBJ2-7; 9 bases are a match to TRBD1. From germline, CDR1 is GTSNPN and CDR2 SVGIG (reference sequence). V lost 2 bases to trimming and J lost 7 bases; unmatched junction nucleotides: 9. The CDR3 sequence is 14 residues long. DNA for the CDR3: TGTGCCTGGAGTAAGAACAGGGGGCAAGGAGAGCAGTACTTC. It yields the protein CAWSKNRGQGEQYF. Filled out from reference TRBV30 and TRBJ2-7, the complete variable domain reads SQTIHQWPATLVQPVGSPLSLECTVEGTSNPNLYWYRQAAGRGLQLLFYSVGIGQISSEVPQNLSASRPQDRQFILSSKKLLLSDSGFYLCAWSKNRGQGEQYFGPGTRLTVT.

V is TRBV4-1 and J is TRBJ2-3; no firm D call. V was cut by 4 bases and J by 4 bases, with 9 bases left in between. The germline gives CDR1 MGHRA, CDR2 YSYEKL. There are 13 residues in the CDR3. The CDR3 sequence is CASSPIHADTQYF. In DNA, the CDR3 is TGCGCCAGCAGCCCGATCCACGCAGATACGCAGTATTTT.

The CDR3 loop reads CASRRGGASSYEQYF. The CDR3 DNA reads TGTGCCAGCAGGAGGGGGGGCGCCAGCTCCTACGAGCAGTACTTC. This chain links TRBV2 with TRBJ2-7; TRBD2 might be the D (7 bases). The CDR3 is made up of 15 amino acids. Germline V gives CDR1 SNHLY, CDR2 FYNNEI. V lost 6 bases and J lost 0, with 15 bases in between.

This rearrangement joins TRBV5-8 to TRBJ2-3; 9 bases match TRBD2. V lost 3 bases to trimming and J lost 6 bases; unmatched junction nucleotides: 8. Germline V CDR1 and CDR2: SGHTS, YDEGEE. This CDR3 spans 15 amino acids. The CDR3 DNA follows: TGTGCCAGCAGCTACCGACTAGCGGTAAGGGATACGCAGTATTTT. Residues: CASSYRLAVRDTQYF.

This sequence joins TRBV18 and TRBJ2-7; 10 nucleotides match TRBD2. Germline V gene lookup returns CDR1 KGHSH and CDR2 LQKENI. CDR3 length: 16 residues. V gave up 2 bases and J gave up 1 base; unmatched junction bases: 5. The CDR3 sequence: CASSPSASGRSYEQYF. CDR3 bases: TGTGCCAGCTCACCATCCGCTAGCGGGAGATCCTACGAGCAGTACTTC.

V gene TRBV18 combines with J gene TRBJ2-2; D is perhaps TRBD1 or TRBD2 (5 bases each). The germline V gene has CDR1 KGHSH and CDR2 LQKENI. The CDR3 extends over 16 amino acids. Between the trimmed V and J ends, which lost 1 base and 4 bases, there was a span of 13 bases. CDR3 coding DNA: TGTGCCAGCTCACCACGCCGGGGCCCGGGCACCGGGGAGCTGTTTTTT. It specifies CASSPRRGPGTGELFF.

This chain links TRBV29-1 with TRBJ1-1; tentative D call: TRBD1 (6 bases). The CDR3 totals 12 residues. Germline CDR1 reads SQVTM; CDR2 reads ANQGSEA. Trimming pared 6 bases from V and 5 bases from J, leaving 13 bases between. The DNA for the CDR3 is TGCAGCGTGGACTGGACAGCTACTGAAGCTTTCTTT. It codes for CSVDWTATEAFF.

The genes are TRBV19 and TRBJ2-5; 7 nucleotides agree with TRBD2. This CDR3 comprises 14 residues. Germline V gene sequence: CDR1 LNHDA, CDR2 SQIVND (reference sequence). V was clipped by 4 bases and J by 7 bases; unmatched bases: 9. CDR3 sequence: CASSTAGVRGTQYF. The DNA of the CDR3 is TGTGCCAGTAGTACGGCGGGAGTCAGAGGGACCCAGTACTTC.

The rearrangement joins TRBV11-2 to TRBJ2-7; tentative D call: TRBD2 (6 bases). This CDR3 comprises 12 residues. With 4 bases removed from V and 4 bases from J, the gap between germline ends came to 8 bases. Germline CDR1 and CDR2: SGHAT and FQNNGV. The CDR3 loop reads CASSSAGYEQYF. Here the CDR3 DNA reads TGTGCCAGCAGCTCGGCGGGATACGAGCAGTACTTC.

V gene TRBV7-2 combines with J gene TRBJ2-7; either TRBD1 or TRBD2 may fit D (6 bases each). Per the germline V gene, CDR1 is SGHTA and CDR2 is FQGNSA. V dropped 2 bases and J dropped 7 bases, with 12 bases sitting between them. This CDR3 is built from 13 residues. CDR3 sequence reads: CASSLSGDWEQYF. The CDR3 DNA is TGTGCCAGCAGCTTATCAGGGGACTGGGAGCAGTACTTC.

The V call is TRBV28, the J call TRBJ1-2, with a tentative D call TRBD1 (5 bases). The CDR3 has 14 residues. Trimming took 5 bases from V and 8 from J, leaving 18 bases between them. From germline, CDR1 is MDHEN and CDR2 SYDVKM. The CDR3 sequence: CASSTPYIEGGYTF. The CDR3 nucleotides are TGTGCCAGCAGTACGCCATACATCGAGGGGGGCTACACCTTC.

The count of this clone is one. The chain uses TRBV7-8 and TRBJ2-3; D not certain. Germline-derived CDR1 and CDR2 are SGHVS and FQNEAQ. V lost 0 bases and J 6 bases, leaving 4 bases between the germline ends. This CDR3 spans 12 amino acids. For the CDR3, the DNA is TGTGCCAGCAGCTTAGCCCTGGATACGCAGTATTTT. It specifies CASSLALDTQYF. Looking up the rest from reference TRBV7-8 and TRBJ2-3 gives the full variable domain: GAGVSQSPRYKVAKRGQDVALRCDPISGHVSLFWYQQALGQGPEFLTYFQNEAQLDKSGLPSDRFFAERPEGSVSTLKIQRTQQEDSAVYLCASSLALDTQYFGPGTRLTVL.

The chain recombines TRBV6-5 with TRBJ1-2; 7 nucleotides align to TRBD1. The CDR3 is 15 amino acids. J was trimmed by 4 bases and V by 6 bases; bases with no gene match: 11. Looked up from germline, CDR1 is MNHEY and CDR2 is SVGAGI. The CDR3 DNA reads TGTGCCAGCAGGGAACAGGGGTTGTCGGCCTATGGCTACACCTTC. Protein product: CASREQGLSAYGYTF.

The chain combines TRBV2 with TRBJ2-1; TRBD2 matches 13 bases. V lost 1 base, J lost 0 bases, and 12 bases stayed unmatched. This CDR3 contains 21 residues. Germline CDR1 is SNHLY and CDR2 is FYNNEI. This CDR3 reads CASSEGALSGLAGVSYNEQFF. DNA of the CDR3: TGTGCCAGCAGTGAAGGAGCCCTGTCCGGACTAGCGGGAGTCTCCTACAATGAGCAGTTCTTC.

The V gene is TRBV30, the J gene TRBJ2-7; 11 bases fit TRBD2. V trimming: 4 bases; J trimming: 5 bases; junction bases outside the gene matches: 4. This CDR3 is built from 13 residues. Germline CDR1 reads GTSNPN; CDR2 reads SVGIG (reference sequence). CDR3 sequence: CAWKLAGGNEQYF. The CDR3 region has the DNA TGTGCCTGGAAGCTAGCGGGAGGAAACGAGCAGTACTTC.

Written as DNA, the CDR3 is TGTGCCAGTAGTGGACAGGCAGGCGGTTACGAGCAGTACTTC. Translating it yields CASSGQAGGYEQYF. J is TRBJ2-7 and V is TRBV19; 7 nucleotides match TRBD1. V lost 5 bases to trimming and J lost 4 bases; unmatched junction nucleotides: 8. The length of the CDR3 is 14 residues. Germline lookup yields CDR1 LNHDA and CDR2 SQIVND (reference sequence).

CDR3 region: CASSPRRANNYGYTF. The DNA of the CDR3 is TGTGCCAGCTCCCCAAGAAGAGCAAATAACTATGGCTACACCTTC. V and J are TRBV18 and TRBJ1-2; D is unclear. V lost 6 bases, J lost 1 base, and 15 bases lay in between. The germline V gene encodes CDR1 KGHSH and CDR2 LQKENI. This CDR3 is 15 amino acids long. Together with reference TRBV18 and TRBJ1-2, the CDR3 gives the full variable domain: NAGVMQNPRHLVRRRGQEARLRCSPMKGHSHVYWYRQLPEEGLKFMVYLQKENIIDESGMPKERFSAEFPKEGPSILRIQQVVRGDSAAYFCASSPRRANNYGYTFGSGTRLTVV.

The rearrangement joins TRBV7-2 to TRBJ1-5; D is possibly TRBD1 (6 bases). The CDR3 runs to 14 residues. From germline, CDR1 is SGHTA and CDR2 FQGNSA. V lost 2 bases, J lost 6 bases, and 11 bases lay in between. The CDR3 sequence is CASSLNRAIQPQHF. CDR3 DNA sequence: TGTGCCAGCAGCTTAAACAGGGCTATTCAGCCCCAGCATTTT.

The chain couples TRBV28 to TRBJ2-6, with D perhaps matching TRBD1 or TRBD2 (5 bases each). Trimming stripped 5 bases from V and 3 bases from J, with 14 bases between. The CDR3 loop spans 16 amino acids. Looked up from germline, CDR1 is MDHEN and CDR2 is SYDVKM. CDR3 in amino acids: CASSPGLASGANVLTF. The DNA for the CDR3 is TGTGCCAGCAGTCCGGGGCTGGCGAGTGGGGCCAACGTCCTGACTTTC.

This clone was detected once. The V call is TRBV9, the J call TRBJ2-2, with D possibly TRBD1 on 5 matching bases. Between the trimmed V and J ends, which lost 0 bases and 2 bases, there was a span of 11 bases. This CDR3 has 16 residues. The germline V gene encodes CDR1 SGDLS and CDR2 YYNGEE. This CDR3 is CASSVDPGLNTGELFF. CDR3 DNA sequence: TGTGCCAGCAGCGTAGACCCAGGGTTAAACACCGGGGAGCTGTTTTTT.

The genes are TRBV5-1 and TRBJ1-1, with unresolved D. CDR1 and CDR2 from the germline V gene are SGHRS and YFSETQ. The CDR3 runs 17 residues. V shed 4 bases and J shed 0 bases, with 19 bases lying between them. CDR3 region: CASSHSGSYPMNTEAFF. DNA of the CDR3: TGCGCCAGCAGCCACTCGGGCAGCTACCCTATGAACACTGAAGCTTTCTTT.

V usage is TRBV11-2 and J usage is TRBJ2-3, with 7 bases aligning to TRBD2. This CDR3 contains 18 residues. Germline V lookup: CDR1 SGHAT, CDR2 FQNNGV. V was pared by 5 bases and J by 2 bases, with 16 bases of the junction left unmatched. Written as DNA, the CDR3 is TGTGCCAGCAGCGCTAAAAGGGATCCTAGCGGAACCACAGATACGCAGTATTTT. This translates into CASSAKRDPSGTTDTQYF. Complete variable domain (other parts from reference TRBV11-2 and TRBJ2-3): EAGVAQSPRYKIIEKRQSVAFWCNPISGHATLYWYQQILGQGPKLLIQFQNNGVVDDSQLPKDRFSAERLKGVDSTLKIQPAKLEDSAVYLCASSAKRDPSGTTDTQYFGPGTRLTVL.

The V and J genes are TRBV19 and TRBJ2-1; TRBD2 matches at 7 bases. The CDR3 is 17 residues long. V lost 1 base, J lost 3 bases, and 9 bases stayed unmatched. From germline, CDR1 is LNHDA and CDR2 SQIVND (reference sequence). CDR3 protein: CASSIVFLADLYNEQFF. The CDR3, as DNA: TGTGCCAGTAGTATAGTATTCCTAGCGGACCTCTACAATGAGCAGTTCTTC.